The 14 T cell receptor beta chains in this list originate from one sample, sequenced in a study of tumor-infiltrating lymphocytes in primary liver carcinoma. TCR beta cDNA was reverse-transcribed from about 0.45 ug of total RNA. The reaction used a constant-region primer and ProtoScript II reverse transcriptase. Three-round nested multiplex PCR performed with slightly modified ARM-PCR produced the TCR beta libraries. With TRBV1-TRBV30 forward primers and a C-beta reverse primer, the first two PCR rounds were run for around 10 cycles each. TCRdb re-called the multiplex PCR reads through MiXCR, storing one row per CDR3 protein. The repertoire holds about 300,000 distinct CDR3 sequences, approximately 65% seen once, with approximately 9% in the top ten. Blood RNA came from unsorted whole blood; germline DNA was also extracted. The sample comprised peripheral blood. These receptor sequences come from a man between 40 and 49 years old with primary liver carcinoma and hepatitis B virus infection.

The chain carries TRBV20-1 and TRBJ2-5; the D is unclear. Germline V gene lookup returns CDR1 DFQATT and CDR2 SNEGSKA (reference sequence). CDR3 length equals 13 residues. The ends were cut back, 7 bases at V and 4 bases at J, with 16 bases in the middle. CDR3 residues: CSVSGYPLETQYF. Here the CDR3 DNA reads TGCAGTGTTAGTGGCTACCCTCTAGAGACCCAGTACTTC.

There are a few counts of this clonotype. A much larger clone is a single base away; this may be a read error. This chain joins TRBV6-2 or TRBV6-3 and TRBJ2-1; TRBD1 aligns across 7 bases. The length of the CDR3 is 16 residues. Germline V gene data show CDR1 as MNHEY and CDR2 as SVGEGT. The DNA of the CDR3 is TGTGTCAGCAGCCGCCGACAGGGTCGCTCCTACAATGAGCAGTTCTTC. Translated: CVSSRRQGRSYNEQFF.

This clonotype was found once. A read error is possible here, since a much larger clone lies one base away. The chain couples TRBV6-5 to TRBJ2-7, with 8 bases fitting TRBD1. The CDR3 has 13 amino acids. Germline CDR1 reads MNHEY; CDR2 reads SVGAGI. The CDR3 nucleotides read TGTGTCAGCAGCGCAGGGGGCACCTACGAGCAGTACTTC. Translating it yields CVSSAGGTYEQYF.

As concerns this clonotype: The junction differs from germline at one of its ends, possibly a read error. The chain links TRBV7-8 to TRBJ1-4; 7 bases are shared with TRBD1. Germline V gives CDR1 SGHVS, CDR2 FQNEAQ. The CDR3 sequence is 16 residues long. CDR3 sequence reads: CASSEGQATTNEKLFF. CDR3 bases: TGTGCGAGCAGCGAAGGACAGGCGACAACTAATGAAAAACTGTTTTTT. The full variable domain, its missing parts supplied by reference TRBV7-8 and TRBJ1-4, is GAGVSQSPRYKVAKRGQDVALRCDPISGHVSLFWYQQALGQGPEFLTYFQNEAQLDKSGLPSDRFFAERPEGSVSTLKIQRTQQEDSAVYLCASSEGQATTNEKLFFGSGTQLSVL.

A remark on this clonotype: Germline and junction disagree at one end, which may indicate a read error. The chain joins TRBV29-1 to TRBJ1-2, with D possibly being TRBD1 (5 bases). Germline loops: CDR1 SQVTM, CDR2 ANQGSEA. The CDR3 totals 13 residues. DNA of the CDR3: TGCAGCGCTGTAAATGGGGCCGGCTATAGCTACATCTTC. It is translated as CSAVNGAGYSYIF.

The CDR3 DNA is TGTGCCAGCAGTTTCACAGGAGATGGGGATACGCAGTATTTT. Its protein product is CASSFTGDGDTQYF. The rearrangement joins TRBV12-3 or TRBV12-4 to TRBJ2-3, with D perhaps matching TRBD1 (5 bases). This CDR3 region has 14 residues. V was pared by 3 bases and J by 6 bases, with 13 bases between.

On this clonotype: Since a much larger clone is just one base distant, this may be a read error. No conserved phenylalanine or tryptophan ends this CDR3, so it is likely a read error. The chain couples TRBV10-3 to TRBJ2-7, with D hard to call. The V end lost 0 bases, the J end lost 6 bases, and 15 bases lay between the germline ends. Germline V gives CDR1 ENHRY, CDR2 SYGVKD. The CDR3 is 15 residues long. The CDR3 sequence: CAISESGQAISEQYS. The CDR3, as DNA: TGTGCCATCAGTGAGTCGGGTCAGGCAATAAGCGAGCAGTACTCC.

This clonotype was counted ten times or more. The rearrangement joins TRBV30 to TRBJ1-1, with D tentatively TRBD1 (6 bases). This CDR3 comprises 13 residues. Trimming left V 5 bases short and J 3 bases short, with 13 bases between. CDR1 and CDR2 from the germline V gene are GTSNPN and SVGIG (reference sequence). The CDR3 nucleotides read TGTGCCTGGCTGAGGGGGTTTTACACTGAAGCTTTCTTT. Protein product: CAWLRGFYTEAFF.

This chain joins TRBV6-1 and TRBJ2-1, with 12 bases aligning to TRBD2. The germline CDR1 and CDR2 sequences are MNHNS and SASEGT. The trim removed 8 bases at V and 5 bases at J, leaving 4 bases unmatched. The CDR3 runs to 14 residues. The CDR3 protein is CASVASGRDNEQFF. CDR3 in DNA: TGTGCCAGCGTGGCTAGCGGGAGGGACAATGAGCAGTTCTTC.

As regards this clonotype: At one of its ends the junction is not consistent with the germline gene, which may arise from a read error. This sequence joins TRBV12-3 or TRBV12-4 and TRBJ2-7; D possibly corresponds to TRBD1 (6 bases). The CDR3 sequence is 13 residues long. Here the CDR3 reads CASRETGPYKQYF. CDR3 coding DNA: TGTGCCAGCAGAGAGACAGGCCCCTACAAGCAGTATTTC.

This clonotype was observed at least ten times. Here the CDR3 DNA reads TGCGCCAGCCTGGAAGGGGGCTCAAAGACCCAGTACTTC. Amino acids: CASLEGGSKTQYF. The rearrangement uses TRBV5-1 and TRBJ2-5; 7 bases map to TRBD1. The germline gives CDR1 SGHRS, CDR2 YFSETQ. The CDR3 is made up of 13 amino acids. Germline trimming cut 7 bases from V and 6 bases from J; bases unmatched to any gene: 9.

This clonotype showed up just a few times. V is TRBV30 and J is TRBJ2-2, with 11 bases lining up with TRBD2. V lost 3 bases to trimming and J lost 0 bases; unmatched junction nucleotides: 9. The CDR3 is 18 residues long. Germline V gene sequence: CDR1 GTSNPN, CDR2 SVGIG (reference sequence). The CDR3 nucleotides read TGTGCCTGGAGCCGACTAGCGGGACCCACCACGAACACCGGGGAGCTGTTTTTT. Its protein is CAWSRLAGPTTNTGELFF.

Comment on this clonotype: Just one base apart from a much larger clone, this may be a read error. This CDR3 is missing its conserved last phenylalanine or tryptophan, likely due to a read error. V is TRBV29-1 and J is TRBJ2-7, with 8 bases aligning to TRBD2. CDR1 is SQVTM and CDR2 is ANQGSEA in the germline V gene. The J segment lost 5 bases and the V segment lost 5 bases, leaving 8 bases of the junction unmatched. The CDR3 extends over 13 amino acids. The CDR3 is CSVSSGRINEQYY. Here the CDR3 DNA reads TGCAGCGTTTCAAGCGGGAGAATCAACGAGCAGTACTAC.

On this clonotype: This could be a read error, since a much larger clone is one nucleotide away. The chain combines TRBV10-3 with TRBJ1-1, with 8 bases identical to TRBD1. The CDR3 length is 15 residues. Trimming at V came to 7 bases and at J to 0 bases, leaving 7 bases not matched to a gene. Germline V CDR1 and CDR2: ENHRY, SYGVKD. This CDR3 is CAIKAQGALNTEAFF. Written as DNA, the CDR3 is TGTGCCATCAAGGCCCAGGGGGCTTTGAACACTGAAGCTTTCTTT.